This entry describes one T cell receptor beta chain. Original analysis: The assay estimated nucleated cells by amplifying reference gene primers. Generated by immunoSEQ multiplex PCR, the TCRdb table keeps only in-frame clones and is missing some. V and J calls and clone size are given by that table; D and trimming were obtained from the DNA. The repertoire includes about 180,000 clones, around 83% of them detected once, and about 1.5% sits in the top ten. This sample is drawn from a study of blood T cell repertoires in COVID-19. V was clipped by 0 bases and J by 2 bases, with 17 bases between them. The V gene's germline CDR1 is MNHEY and CDR2 SVGEGT. The CDR3 consists of 18 residues.

The sample was peripheral blood. V and J are TRBV6-2 or TRBV6-3 and TRBJ2-1, with TRBD2 as a possible D gene (6 bases). This receptor was taken from a human donor in a cohort sampled during active COVID-19. The DNA of the CDR3 is TGTGCCAGCAGTTACTCGATGGGCGGCGGGGCCCCCTACAATGAGCAGTTCTTC. It translates to CASSYSMGGGAPYNEQFF.